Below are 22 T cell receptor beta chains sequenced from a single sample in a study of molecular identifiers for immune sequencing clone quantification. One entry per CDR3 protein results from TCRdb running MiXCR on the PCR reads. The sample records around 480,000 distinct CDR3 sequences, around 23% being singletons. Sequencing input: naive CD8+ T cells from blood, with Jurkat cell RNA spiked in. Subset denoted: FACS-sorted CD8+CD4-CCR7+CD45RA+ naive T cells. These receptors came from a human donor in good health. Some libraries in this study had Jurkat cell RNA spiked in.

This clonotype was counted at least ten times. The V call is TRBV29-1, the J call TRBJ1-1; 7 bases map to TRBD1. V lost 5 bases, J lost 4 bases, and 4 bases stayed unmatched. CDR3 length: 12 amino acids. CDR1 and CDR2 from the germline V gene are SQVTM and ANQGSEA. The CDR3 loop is CSVPGGGTEAFF. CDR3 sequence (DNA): TGCAGCGTTCCAGGGGGGGGCACTGAAGCTTTCTTT.

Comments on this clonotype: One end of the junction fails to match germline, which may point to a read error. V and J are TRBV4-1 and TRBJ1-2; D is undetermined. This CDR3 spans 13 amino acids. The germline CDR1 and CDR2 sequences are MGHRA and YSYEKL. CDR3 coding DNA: TGCGCCAGCAGCCAAGGCTTGGAGCATATGAGGGCATTC. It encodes CASSQGLEHMRAF.

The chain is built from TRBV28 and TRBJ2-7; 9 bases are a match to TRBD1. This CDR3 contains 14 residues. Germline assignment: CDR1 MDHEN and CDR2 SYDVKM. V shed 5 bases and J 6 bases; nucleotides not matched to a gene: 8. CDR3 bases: TGTGCCAGCAGTGTGGGGACAGGGTTGGGCGAGCAGTACTTC. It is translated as CASSVGTGLGEQYF.

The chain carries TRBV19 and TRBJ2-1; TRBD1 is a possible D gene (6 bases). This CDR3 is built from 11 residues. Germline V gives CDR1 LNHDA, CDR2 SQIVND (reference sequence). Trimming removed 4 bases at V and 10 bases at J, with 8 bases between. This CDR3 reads CASSTGVEQFF. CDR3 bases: TGTGCCAGTAGTACAGGGGTAGAGCAGTTCTTC.

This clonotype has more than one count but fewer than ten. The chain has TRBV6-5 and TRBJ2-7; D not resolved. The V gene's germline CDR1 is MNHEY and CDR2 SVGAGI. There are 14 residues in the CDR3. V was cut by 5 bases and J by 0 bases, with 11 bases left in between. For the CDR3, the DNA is TGTGCCAGCAGTCCACTGGAGAGCTCCTACGAGCAGTACTTC. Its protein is CASSPLESSYEQYF.

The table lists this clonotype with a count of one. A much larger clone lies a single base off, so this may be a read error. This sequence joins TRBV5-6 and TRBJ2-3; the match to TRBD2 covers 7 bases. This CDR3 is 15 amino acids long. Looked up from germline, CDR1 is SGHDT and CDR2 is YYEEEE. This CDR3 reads CASSIWTGTTDMQYF. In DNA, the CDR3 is TGTGCCAGCAGCATATGGACGGGGACTACAGATATGCAGTATTTT.

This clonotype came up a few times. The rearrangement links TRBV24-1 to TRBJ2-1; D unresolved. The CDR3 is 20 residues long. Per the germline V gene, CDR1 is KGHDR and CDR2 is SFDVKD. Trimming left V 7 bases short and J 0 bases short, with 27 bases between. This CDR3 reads CATSAPPGPGHPYSYNEQFF. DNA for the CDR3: TGTGCCACCAGCGCTCCCCCGGGTCCCGGGCACCCGTACTCCTACAATGAGCAGTTCTTC.

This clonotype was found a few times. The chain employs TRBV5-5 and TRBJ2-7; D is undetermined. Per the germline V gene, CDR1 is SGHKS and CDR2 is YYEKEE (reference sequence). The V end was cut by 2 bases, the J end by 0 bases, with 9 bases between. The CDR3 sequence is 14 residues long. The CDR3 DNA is TGTGCCAGCAGCTTTGCGTCAGGCTCCTACGAGCAGTACTTC. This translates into CASSFASGSYEQYF.

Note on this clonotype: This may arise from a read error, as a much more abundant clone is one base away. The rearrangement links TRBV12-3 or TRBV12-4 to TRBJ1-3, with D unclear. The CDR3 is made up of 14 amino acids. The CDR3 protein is CASSPRLWGNIIYF. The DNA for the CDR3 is TGTGCCAGCAGTCCTAGGCTTTGGGGAAACATCATATATTTT.

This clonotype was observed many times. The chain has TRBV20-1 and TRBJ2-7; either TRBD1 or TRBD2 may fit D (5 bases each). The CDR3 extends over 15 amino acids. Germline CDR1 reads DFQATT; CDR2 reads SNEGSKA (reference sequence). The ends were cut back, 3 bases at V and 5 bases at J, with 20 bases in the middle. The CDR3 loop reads CSASGTSSINNEQYF. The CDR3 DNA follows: TGCAGTGCTAGTGGGACGAGCTCGATAAATAACGAGCAGTACTTC.

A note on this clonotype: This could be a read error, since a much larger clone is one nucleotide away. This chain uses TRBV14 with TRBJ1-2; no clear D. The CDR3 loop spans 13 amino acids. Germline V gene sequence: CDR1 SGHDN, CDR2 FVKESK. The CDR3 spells CASNQLQNYGYTF. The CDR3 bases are TGTGCCAGCAACCAACTACAGAACTATGGCTACACCTTC.

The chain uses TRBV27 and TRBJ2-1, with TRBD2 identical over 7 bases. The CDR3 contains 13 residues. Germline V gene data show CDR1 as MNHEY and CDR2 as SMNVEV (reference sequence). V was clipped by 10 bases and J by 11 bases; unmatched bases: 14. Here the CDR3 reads CATRGLQFEKQFF. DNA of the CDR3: TGTGCCACCCGGGGACTACAGTTTGAAAAGCAGTTCTTC.

CDR3 loop: CASSLAGALGEQFF. The CDR3 nucleotides read TGTGCCAGCAGTCTAGCGGGAGCCTTGGGTGAGCAGTTCTTC. The rearrangement links TRBV27 to TRBJ2-1; TRBD2 matches at 10 bases. Germline V gene lookup returns CDR1 MNHEY and CDR2 SMNVEV (reference sequence). This CDR3 has 14 residues. The ends lost 5 bases at V and 9 bases at J; junction bases unmatched: 7.

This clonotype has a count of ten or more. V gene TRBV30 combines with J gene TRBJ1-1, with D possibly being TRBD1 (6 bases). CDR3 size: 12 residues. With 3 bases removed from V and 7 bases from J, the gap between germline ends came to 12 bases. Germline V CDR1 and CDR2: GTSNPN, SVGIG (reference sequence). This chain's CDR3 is CAWRSQGVEAFF. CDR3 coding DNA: TGTGCCTGGAGATCACAGGGCGTTGAAGCTTTCTTT.

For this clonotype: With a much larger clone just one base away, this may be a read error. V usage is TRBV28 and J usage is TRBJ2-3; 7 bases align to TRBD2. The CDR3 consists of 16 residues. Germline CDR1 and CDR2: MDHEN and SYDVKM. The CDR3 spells CASRSLEAGDGDTLYF. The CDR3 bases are TGTGCCAGCAGATCCTTAGAGGCGGGAGATGGTGATACGCTGTATTTT.

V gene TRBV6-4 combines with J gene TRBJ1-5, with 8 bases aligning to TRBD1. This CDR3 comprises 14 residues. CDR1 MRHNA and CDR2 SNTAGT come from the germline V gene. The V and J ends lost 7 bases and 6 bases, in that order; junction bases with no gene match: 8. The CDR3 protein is CASTTRTGSQPQHF. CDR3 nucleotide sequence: TGTGCCAGCACCACACGGACAGGGAGTCAGCCCCAGCATTTT.

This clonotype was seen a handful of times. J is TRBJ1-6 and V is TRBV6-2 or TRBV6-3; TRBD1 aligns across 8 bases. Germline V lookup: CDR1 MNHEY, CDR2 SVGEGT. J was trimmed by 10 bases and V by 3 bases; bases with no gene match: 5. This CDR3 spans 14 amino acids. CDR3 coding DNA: TGTGCCAGCAGTTATCAGGGGGCAAGATCACCCCTCCACTTT. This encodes CASSYQGARSPLHF.

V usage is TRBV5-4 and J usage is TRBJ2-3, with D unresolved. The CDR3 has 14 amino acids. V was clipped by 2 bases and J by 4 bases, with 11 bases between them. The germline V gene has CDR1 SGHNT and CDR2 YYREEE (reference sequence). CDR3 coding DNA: TGTGCCAGCAGCTTTTTTCTGGGATCAGATACGCAGTATTTT. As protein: CASSFFLGSDTQYF. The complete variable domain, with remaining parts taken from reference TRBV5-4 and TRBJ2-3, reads ETGVTQSPTHLIKTRGQQVTLRCSSQSGHNTVSWYQQALGQGPQFIFQYYREEENGRGNFPPRFSGLQFPNYSSELNVNALELDDSALYLCASSFFLGSDTQYFGPGTRLTVL.

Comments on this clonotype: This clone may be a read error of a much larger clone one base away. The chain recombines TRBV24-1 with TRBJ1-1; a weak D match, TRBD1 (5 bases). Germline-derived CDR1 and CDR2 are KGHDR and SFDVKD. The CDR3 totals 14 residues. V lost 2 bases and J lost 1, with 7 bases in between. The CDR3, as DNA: TGTGCCACCAGTGATTCAGGGACGAACACTGAAGCTTTCTTT. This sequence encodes CATSDSGTNTEAFF.

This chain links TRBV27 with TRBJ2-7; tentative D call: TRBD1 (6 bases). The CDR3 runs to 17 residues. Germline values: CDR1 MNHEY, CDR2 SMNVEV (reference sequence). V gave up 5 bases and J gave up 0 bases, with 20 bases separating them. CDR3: CASSGRDIFLSSYEQYF. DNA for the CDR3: TGTGCCAGCAGTGGACGGGACATTTTCCTGAGCTCCTACGAGCAGTACTTC.

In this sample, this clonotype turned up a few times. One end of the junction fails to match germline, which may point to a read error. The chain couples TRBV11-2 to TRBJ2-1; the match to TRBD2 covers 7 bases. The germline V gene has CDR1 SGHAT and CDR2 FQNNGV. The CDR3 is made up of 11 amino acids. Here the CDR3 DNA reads TGTGCCGGCAGCGGGGCCAATGAGCAGTTCTTC. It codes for CAGSGANEQFF.

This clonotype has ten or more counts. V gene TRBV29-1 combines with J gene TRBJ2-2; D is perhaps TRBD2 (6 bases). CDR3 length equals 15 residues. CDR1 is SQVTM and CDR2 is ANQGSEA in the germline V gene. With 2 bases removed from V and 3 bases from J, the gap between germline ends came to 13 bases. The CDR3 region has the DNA TGCAGCGTTGAATCCTCCGGGACTTACACCGGGGAGCTGTTTTTT. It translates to CSVESSGTYTGELFF.